Sequencing of this T cell receptor (beta chain) was carried out in a study of blood T cell repertoires in COVID-19. Turning to the study itself: COVID-19 samples from acute and convalescent phases originated in the United States, Italy and Spain. Sources were T cells, B-cell-depleted T cells, or PBMCs; the material itself was cDNA or gDNA.

Method: immunoSEQ multiplex PCR; TCRdb's copy keeps in-frame clones and lacks some. The table records about 150,000 clones, around 87% of them present only once. This TCR was recovered from a woman aged 55-69 years with active or convalescent COVID-19. Sample: peripheral blood.

The CDR3 here is CASSTGAGGPLHF. The CDR3 DNA is TGTGCCAGCAGTACAGGGGCAGGGGGACCCCTCCACTTT. V gene TRBV6-5 combines with J gene TRBJ1-6, with TRBD1 identical over 7 bases. CDR3 length equals 13 residues. The V gene end was trimmed by 5 bases and the J gene end by 12 bases; junction bases not matched to a gene: 7. Germline values: CDR1 MNHEY, CDR2 SVGAGI.